This TCR beta chain was found in a study of T cells in Graves' hyperthyroidism and ophthalmopathy (dated by TCRdb to between 2017 and 2020). About the full investigation: Peripheral blood samples were taken at the time of initial diagnosis, prior to any treatment. To identify TCR V-J signatures that set the groups apart, the researchers used a discovery cohort of 100 patients, made up of 40 to 45 with Graves' ophthalmopathy and about 60 with stable Graves' hyperthyroidism. Prospective prediction of ophthalmopathy was tested in an independent validation cohort consisting of roughly 20 hyperthyroidism patients and some 15 patients who later progressed to ophthalmopathy. For training and testing, the 100 or so patients in the discovery cohort were randomly divided in a 7:3 ratio. In addition, the study compared T-cell repertoires in thyroid tissue and in blood from about 6 Graves' hyperthyroidism patients. After blood sampling, hyperthyroidism patients were treated with methimazole at a starting dose of 30 mg daily, and ophthalmopathy patients were treated with high-dose intravenous methylprednisolone. According to the paper, TCR Vbeta CDR3 sequencing was carried out on 135 peripheral blood samples, which came from about 45 ophthalmopathy, roughly 75 hyperthyroidism and approximately 17 progressor patients.

Moderately to severely active disease, a Clinical Activity Score of at least 3, a NOSPECS grade of at least 4, and a duration under 3 months were present in ophthalmopathy patients. Patients with uncontrolled infections, other autoimmune diseases, pregnancy or lactation were excluded. Clinical symptoms, serum thyroxine and TRAb, thyroid ultrasound, and orbital computed tomography formed the basis for the diagnoses. PBMCs were isolated from roughly 10 ml of fresh peripheral blood by Ficoll-Paque density gradient centrifugation. Total RNA was extracted with Trizol reagent, and quality was checked on an Agilent 2100 Bioanalyzer. The paper as a whole reports these results and caveats: Ophthalmopathy was separated from stable hyperthyroidism by a 13 V-J signature model, with around 88% sensitivity and about 81% specificity obtained in cross-validation and 80%/75% obtained in testing. Most expanded thyroid clonotypes (frequency above 0.001) were also detected in blood, a finding suggesting that blood repertoires may reflect thyroid immune responses. Sample size was not statistically predetermined, and investigators were not blinded to group allocation. In validation, the model predicted progression to ophthalmopathy a median of about 6.5 months before onset, with 65% to 71% sensitivity and 72.22% specificity.

Amplification of TCR beta CDR3 regions was carried out from RNA transcripts. A first-round RT-PCR of the TCR CDR3 used the HTBI primer set with the Qiagen OneStep RT-PCR kit. A second multiplex PCR round built the libraries, followed by size selection and purification. Sequencing of the libraries was done on an Illumina HiSeq2000 using paired-end 100 bp reads. The authors' pipeline ran thus. SOAPnuke was used to process the raw data, throwing out any read that contained adapters or uncalled bases, had a mean Phred below 15, or lacked an exact constant-primer or identifier match. COPE v1.2.5 was used to merge the high-quality paired reads, and each unique nucleotide sequence was defined as a clonotype. MiTCR v1.1 was used to align the clonotypes against IMGT TRBV, TRBD and TRBJ reference segments. The analysis was restricted to V-J combinations with a frequency above 0.0001, which together covered just over 98% of the repertoires. The TCS score was defined as F50 (clonal expansion) divided by E x V (chaos), with BLOSUM62-based TCRdist calculated between CDR3 peptides within each V-J. Welch's t-statistics and random forest reduced approximately 520 V-J features to about 13, which were used in a naive Bayes classifier (R e1071). The raw public data were reprocessed by TCRdb itself: fastp quality trimming at Q25, MiXCR clonotype calling, in-frame beta chains only. Rows with a matching CDR3 protein are joined into one entry that keeps the most common DNA and genes. Clone size and V and J calls follow TCRdb, not the original study. For this sample the table gives some 550,000 distinct CDR3 sequences, of which roughly 15% were detected only once. Around 3.5% of the sample comes from the top ten.

In this sample, this clonotype turned up a few times. Its cognate antigen has yet to be identified. Base qualities are missing; no much larger clone stands one base away. V and J lose 0 bases and 4 bases, and a span of 15 bases separates them. Including the terminal cysteine and phenylalanine, the CDR3 comprises 17 residues. Here the CDR3 DNA is all that survives: 51 bases in frame from base 1. The germline V gene supplies CDR1 MGHRA and CDR2 YSYEKL. The sequence was collected from a woman in her thirties or forties with Graves' ophthalmopathy. Material for sequencing was blood. Recombination joined TRBV4-1 with TRBJ1-4; the D gene is unclear. The nucleotide sequence reads TGCGCCAGCAGCCAAGATCCGTCAAGGGTCCTTAATGAAAAACTGTTTTTT. Translated, this gives CASSQDPSRVLNEKLFF.